This T cell receptor beta chain was documented in a study of blood T cells in healthy people across ages. Findings of the study overall: TCR beta diversity per million T cells fell roughly linearly with age. Estimated diversity that came from one million T cells was considered an underestimate.

There are many counts of this clonotype. Antigen specificity is unknown. One end of the junction does not line up with germline, which may come from a read error. Through a sample-barcoded 5' primer and a J-beta primer mix, a second PCR was run for roughly 6 to 12 cycles. Every cDNA was tagged by a template-switch adaptor with 12 random nucleotides. TCRdb ran MiXCR on the 5' RACE reads and lists one entry per CDR3 protein. The sample contains roughly 1,800,000 distinct CDR3 sequences, around half of which appear only once. The CDR3 has 13 residues. Germline assignment: CDR1 SNHLY and CDR2 FYNNEI. V usage is TRBV2 and J usage is TRBJ2-5; D could derive from TRBD1 or TRBD2 (5 bases each). Sequenced input: blood. The origin of this receptor is a woman in her 40s in good health. The CDR3: CASSTGTQETQYF. CDR3 nucleotides: TGTGCTAGCAGCACCGGGACCCAAGAGACCCAGTACTTC.